This passage covers 12 T cell receptor beta chains from one sample sequenced in a study of long-term antiretroviral therapy in people with HIV. They ran version v3.0 of the immunoSEQ assay at survey level. This table comes from immunoSEQ multiplex PCR, and its TCRdb copy is limited to in-frame clones, with some not included. The data show around 20,000 clones, more than 70% seen once. The source was unsorted PBMCs, collected roughly 2.5 years after starting antiretroviral therapy. These TCRs come from a woman aged 45-60 years with HIV.

V gene TRBV2 combines with J gene TRBJ2-3; 7 positions match TRBD2. Per the germline V gene, CDR1 is SNHLY and CDR2 is FYNNEI. The V segment lost 10 bases and the J segment 2 bases; nucleotides outside the gene matches: 6. The CDR3 runs 13 residues. CDR3 residues: CATSGTTTDTQYF. The CDR3, as DNA: TGTGCCACGTCCGGGACTACCACAGATACGCAGTATTTT.

V usage is TRBV7-2 and J usage is TRBJ1-1; D is unclear. The CDR3 extends over 14 amino acids. The V and J ends lost 5 bases and 0 bases respectively, with 10 bases between them. The germline V gene has CDR1 SGHTA and CDR2 FQGNSA. The CDR3 sequence: CASSPRLLNTEAFF. The DNA of the CDR3 is TGTGCCAGCAGCCCGAGACTCCTGAACACTGAAGCTTTCTTT.

This clone was observed a handful of times. The chain combines TRBV4-2 with TRBJ2-5; 8 bases match TRBD1. The CDR3 is 15 amino acids. Germline V gene data show CDR1 as LGHNA and CDR2 as YNFKEQ. With 1 base clipped from V and 2 bases from J, the junction kept 3 bases outside the gene matches. The CDR3 is CASSQGQGSQETQYF. The CDR3 DNA reads TGTGCCAGCAGCCAAGGACAGGGGTCTCAAGAGACCCAGTACTTC.

V is TRBV5-8 and J is TRBJ2-3; 9 positions match TRBD2. The length of the CDR3 is 15 residues. V shed 0 bases and J 6 bases; nucleotides not matched to a gene: 5. Germline V gene lookup returns CDR1 SGHTS and CDR2 YDEGEE. The CDR3 region has the DNA TGTGCCAGCAGCTTGGGGGTAGCGGGAGTGGATACGCAGTATTTT. Its protein is CASSLGVAGVDTQYF.

This chain uses TRBV6-5 with TRBJ2-2, with D hard to call. From germline, CDR1 is MNHEY and CDR2 SVGAGI. V gave up 2 bases and J gave up 6 bases, with 10 bases separating them. The CDR3 is 14 residues long. CDR3 nucleotide sequence: TGTGCCAGCAGTTACAGTCGGCAAGCCGGGGAGCTGTTTTTT. Translating it yields CASSYSRQAGELFF.

This clone was observed a few times. The chain recombines TRBV29-1 with TRBJ2-7; tentatively, D is TRBD1 (6 bases). The CDR3 length is 11 residues. Germline V gene lookup returns CDR1 SQVTM and CDR2 ANQGSEA. V was trimmed by 4 bases and J by 3 bases, leaving 7 bases between them. The CDR3 nucleotides read TGCAGCGTTGTACAGGGCTACGAGCAGTACTTC. As protein: CSVVQGYEQYF.

A word on this clone: Other DNA sequences in the same sample also yield this CDR3. The chain combines TRBV27 with TRBJ2-7; D remains ambiguous. V lost 6 bases to trimming and J lost 5 bases, with 14 bases between them. The CDR3 contains 13 residues. Per germline, CDR1 MNHEY and CDR2 SMNVEV (reference sequence). The CDR3 nucleotides read TGTGCCAGCAGGACGGGCGCATCGAACGAGCAGTACTTC. Translated, it gives CASRTGASNEQYF.

This rearrangement joins TRBV10-1 to TRBJ2-7, with 10 bases lining up with TRBD2. After removal of 2 bases from V and 6 bases from J, the junction contained 10 bases not matched to a gene. CDR1 WNHNN and CDR2 SYGVQD come from the germline V gene (reference sequence). CDR3 length: 16 residues. CDR3: CASSENPSGRQGEQYF. CDR3 DNA sequence: TGCGCCAGCAGTGAGAATCCTAGCGGGAGACAAGGCGAGCAGTACTTC.

V gene TRBV9 combines with J gene TRBJ2-1; D is possibly TRBD1 or TRBD2 (5 bases each). V was shortened by 0 bases and J by 9 bases, with 16 bases between the two germline ends. The CDR3 has 15 residues. Germline V gene data show CDR1 as SGDLS and CDR2 as YYNGEE. The DNA of the CDR3 is TGTGCCAGCAGCGTAGAAGGGGAGAGGGGCCTTGAGCAGTTCTTC. Residues: CASSVEGERGLEQFF.

V is TRBV11-2 and J is TRBJ2-7, with D perhaps matching TRBD1 or TRBD2 (5 bases each). CDR3 size: 14 residues. The germline V gene encodes CDR1 SGHAT and CDR2 FQNNGV. V shed 5 bases and J shed 3 bases, with 14 bases lying between them. CDR3 in DNA: TGTGCCAGCAGCCCCTTTTCGGGGCTCTACGAGCAGTACTTC. Its translation is CASSPFSGLYEQYF. Filled out from reference TRBV11-2 and TRBJ2-7, the complete variable domain reads EAGVAQSPRYKIIEKRQSVAFWCNPISGHATLYWYQQILGQGPKLLIQFQNNGVVDDSQLPKDRFSAERLKGVDSTLKIQPAKLEDSAVYLCASSPFSGLYEQYFGPGTRLTVT.

The rearrangement joins TRBV10-3 to TRBJ1-2; no clear D gene. The CDR3 covers 12 residues. V lost 2 bases to trimming and J lost 8 bases, with 9 bases between them. The germline V gene encodes CDR1 ENHRY and CDR2 SYGVKD. The DNA of the CDR3 is TGTGCCATCAGTGAGGTTGGGCGAGGCTACACCTTC. Translated: CAISEVGRGYTF.

This clone showed up just once. The chain recombines TRBV28 with TRBJ2-1; 9 nucleotides line up with TRBD1. The V gene's germline CDR1 is MDHEN and CDR2 SYDVKM. J was trimmed by 4 bases and V by 7 bases; bases with no gene match: 5. There are 14 residues in the CDR3. The CDR3 sequence: CASKGQGVYNEQFF. The CDR3 nucleotides read TGTGCCAGCAAGGGACAGGGTGTGTACAATGAGCAGTTCTTC.